This entry lists 26 T cell receptor beta chains sequenced from one sample in a study of T cell changes during pregnancy in multiple sclerosis. Data came from immunoSEQ multiplex PCR; TCRdb stores just in-frame clones and leaves some out. The sample lists fewer than 60,000 clones, about 93% occurring once. The sample here was CD4+ T cells from peripheral blood mononuclear cells, taken after pregnancy. Receptors were obtained from a female donor with multiple sclerosis, enrolled in a pregnancy study.

The rearrangement joins TRBV9 to TRBJ2-2; TRBD2 matches 10 bases. Trimming cost V 0 bases and J 6 bases; bases outside gene matches: 5. The length of the CDR3 is 16 residues. Germline CDR1 and CDR2: SGDLS and YYNGEE. CDR3 region: CASSVESGRGSGELFF. As DNA, the CDR3 is TGTGCCAGCAGCGTAGAAAGCGGGAGGGGGTCCGGGGAGCTGTTTTTT.

This clone was observed a few times. V is TRBV9 and J is TRBJ1-1; unclear D gene. With 0 bases removed from V and 3 bases from J, the gap between germline ends came to 9 bases. The CDR3 has 14 residues. Germline CDR1 reads SGDLS; CDR2 reads YYNGEE. The CDR3 is CASSVATRYTEAFF. CDR3 sequence (DNA): TGTGCCAGCAGCGTAGCTACCCGTTACACTGAAGCTTTCTTT.

The J gene is TRBJ2-4, the V gene TRBV2; a weak D match, TRBD2 (6 bases). Trimming pared 9 bases from V and 8 bases from J, leaving 20 bases between. CDR1 is SNHLY and CDR2 is FYNNEI in the germline V gene. This CDR3 spans 14 amino acids. The CDR3 nucleotides read TGTGCCAGTGTCGGCAGGGTCCGGAGGGACATTCAGTACTTC. Residues: CASVGRVRRDIQYF.

As for this clone: One end of the junction does not line up with germline, which may come from a read error. The chain employs TRBV30 and TRBJ1-2, with D possibly TRBD1 on 5 matching bases. Germline V lookup: CDR1 GTSNPN, CDR2 SVGIG (reference sequence). CDR3 size: 10 residues. In nucleotides, the CDR3 is TGTGCCTGGAGTGAGGTTCGGGACTCCTTC. As protein: CAWSEVRDSF. Combining the CDR3 with reference TRBV30 and TRBJ1-2 gives the whole variable domain SQTIHQWPATLVQPVGSPLSLECTVEGTSNPNLYWYRQAAGRGLQLLFYSVGIGQISSEVPQNLSASRPQDRQFILSSKKLLLSDSGFYLCAWSEVRDSFGSGTRLTVV.

This rearrangement joins TRBV2 to TRBJ1-1; 8 positions match TRBD1. The germline gives CDR1 SNHLY, CDR2 FYNNEI. CDR3 size: 16 residues. V lost 5 bases, J lost 4 bases, and 12 bases stayed unmatched. DNA of the CDR3: TGTGCCAGCAGTCTACTCTCGACAGGGGTGAGCACTGAAGCTTTCTTT. Protein: CASSLLSTGVSTEAFF.

J is TRBJ2-2 and V is TRBV4-2, with 12 nucleotides matching TRBD2. Germline values: CDR1 LGHNA, CDR2 YNFKEQ. V shed 4 bases and J 0 bases; nucleotides not matched to a gene: 9. The CDR3 is 19 amino acids. Here the CDR3 reads CASSPRKGLAGSNTGELFF. The CDR3 region has the DNA TGTGCCAGCAGCCCCCGGAAAGGACTAGCGGGATCGAACACCGGGGAGCTGTTTTTT.

DNA of the CDR3: TGCGCCAGCAGCTCTTCTTTGAACACTGAAGCTTTCTTT. It specifies CASSSSLNTEAFF. The chain couples TRBV5-1 to TRBJ1-1, with no clear D. V was cut by 3 bases and J by 0 bases, with 6 bases left in between. The germline V gene has CDR1 SGHRS and CDR2 YFSETQ. This CDR3 contains 13 residues.

The V gene is TRBV27, the J gene TRBJ1-2, with TRBD1 matching 9 bases. CDR1 and CDR2 (germline): MNHEY, SMNVEV (reference sequence). CDR3 size: 15 residues. After removal of 6 bases from V and 4 bases from J, the junction contained 9 bases not matched to a gene. In DNA form, the CDR3 reads TGTGCCAGCAGACCCGGACAGGGGTACGGCTATGGCTACACCTTC. It translates to CASRPGQGYGYGYTF.

The chain recombines TRBV5-1 with TRBJ2-7; 11 nucleotides agree with TRBD1. The CDR3 is 16 residues long. V was clipped by 4 bases and J by 4 bases; unmatched bases: 10. The V gene's germline CDR1 is SGHRS and CDR2 YFSETQ. CDR3 loop: CASSPHPGQGGYEQYF. The CDR3 DNA reads TGCGCCAGCAGCCCGCACCCGGGACAGGGGGGATACGAGCAGTACTTC.

The chain has TRBV5-6 and TRBJ2-4, with D maybe TRBD2 (7 bases). Germline CDR1 is SGHDT and CDR2 is YYEEEE. This CDR3 has 16 residues. The ends were cut back, 4 bases at V and 0 bases at J, with 14 bases in the middle. The CDR3 region is CASSLRGGIAKNIQYF. The CDR3 coding sequence is TGTGCCAGCAGCCTGAGGGGGGGGATAGCCAAAAACATTCAGTACTTC.

The genes are TRBV5-6 and TRBJ2-7, with D possibly matching TRBD1 (5 bases). The germline CDR1 and CDR2 sequences are SGHDT and YYEEEE. The length of the CDR3 is 13 residues. V was trimmed by 1 base and J by 9 bases, leaving 14 bases between them. CDR3 nucleotides: TGTGCCAGCAGCTTGCCAGGGTCGTCCGTGCAGTACTTC. Residues: CASSLPGSSVQYF.

The CDR3 bases are TGTGCCAGCAAGAAGATCGGGGAAAACACTGAAGCTTTCTTT. Residues: CASKKIGENTEAFF. The chain combines TRBV6-4 with TRBJ1-1; the D is unclear. V lost 7 bases, J lost 2 bases, and 14 bases lay in between. CDR3 length: 14 amino acids. CDR1 and CDR2 (germline): MRHNA, SNTAGT.

The V gene is TRBV4-1, the J gene TRBJ2-2; 11 bases align to TRBD2. In germline, CDR1 is MGHRA, CDR2 YSYEKL. V lost 6 bases to trimming and J lost 4 bases; unmatched junction nucleotides: 1. This CDR3 contains 14 residues. CDR3 sequence reads: CASSLAGGTGELFF. For the CDR3, the DNA is TGCGCCAGCAGTCTAGCGGGAGGCACCGGGGAGCTGTTTTTT.

This clone was seen once. The chain couples TRBV2 to TRBJ2-7; tentative D call: TRBD2 (5 bases). The length of the CDR3 is 13 residues. V lost 5 bases to trimming and J lost 4 bases, with 12 bases between them. CDR1 and CDR2 (germline): SNHLY, FYNNEI. CDR3 DNA sequence: TGTGCCAGCAGTACGGGGTTTGGGTACGAGCAGTACTTC. Translated, it gives CASSTGFGYEQYF.

This clone appeared a single time. The chain is built from TRBV5-1 and TRBJ2-7; 7 bases agree with TRBD2. With V trimmed by 6 bases and J by 6 bases, 3 bases remained unmatched. This CDR3 is built from 11 residues. CDR1 is SGHRS and CDR2 is YFSETQ in the germline V gene. The CDR3 here is CASTSGGEQYF. Here the CDR3 DNA reads TGCGCCAGCACCTCGGGGGGCGAGCAGTACTTC.

This sequence joins TRBV4-1 and TRBJ2-2; no reliable D call. This CDR3 is 14 amino acids long. Trimming shortened V by 0 bases and J by 4 bases, and 6 bases separated the two germline ends. Germline CDR1 MGHRA, CDR2 YSYEKL. The CDR3, as DNA: TGCGCCAGCAGCCAAGAGGGCACCACCGGGGAGCTGTTTTTT. This sequence encodes CASSQEGTTGELFF.

This chain joins TRBV30 and TRBJ2-7, with no clear D. From germline, CDR1 is GTSNPN and CDR2 SVGIG (reference sequence). The V gene lost 8 bases and the J gene lost 3 bases, with 11 bases spanning the gap. This CDR3 spans 11 amino acids. CDR3 sequence: CAIALGYEQYF. CDR3 bases: TGTGCCATAGCCCTCGGCTACGAGCAGTACTTC. The full variable domain, with the rest looked up from reference TRBV30 and TRBJ2-7, is SQTIHQWPATLVQPVGSPLSLECTVEGTSNPNLYWYRQAAGRGLQLLFYSVGIGQISSEVPQNLSASRPQDRQFILSSKKLLLSDSGFYLCAIALGYEQYFGPGTRLTVT.

This clone was detected a few times. The V call is TRBV5-4, the J call TRBJ2-7; maybe TRBD2 (6 bases). Per the germline V gene, CDR1 is SGHNT and CDR2 is YYREEE (reference sequence). Trimming took off 5 bases at V and 10 bases at J, with 22 bases between the two ends. CDR3 length: 14 residues. The CDR3: CASSSGTEGVRQYF. DNA of the CDR3: TGTGCCAGCAGTTCAGGGACGGAGGGAGTGCGACAGTACTTC.

The gene calls are TRBV11-2 and TRBJ2-6, with D possibly being TRBD2 (5 bases). CDR1 is SGHAT, CDR2 FQNNGV, per germline. The CDR3 loop spans 16 amino acids. V was pared by 6 bases and J by 0 bases, with 12 bases between. The DNA of the CDR3 is TGTGCCAGCAGTCGAGGACGGGACTCTGGGGCCAACGTCCTGACTTTC. It encodes CASSRGRDSGANVLTF. Looking up the rest from reference TRBV11-2 and TRBJ2-6 gives the full variable domain: EAGVAQSPRYKIIEKRQSVAFWCNPISGHATLYWYQQILGQGPKLLIQFQNNGVVDDSQLPKDRFSAERLKGVDSTLKIQPAKLEDSAVYLCASSRGRDSGANVLTFGAGSRLTVL.

The chain carries TRBV19 and TRBJ1-2; TRBD1 aligns across 7 bases. The trim removed 9 bases at V and 12 bases at J, leaving 10 bases unmatched. The CDR3 extends over 11 amino acids. Germline-derived CDR1 and CDR2 are LNHDA and SQIVND (reference sequence). CDR3 in amino acids: CASGGRGRDTF. CDR3 DNA: TGTGCCAGCGGTGGTAGGGGGCGAGACACCTTC.

This sequence joins TRBV9 and TRBJ2-2; a weak D match, TRBD2 (6 bases). V was shortened by 2 bases and J by 4 bases, with 9 bases between the two germline ends. The CDR3 spans 14 residues. The germline CDR1 and CDR2 sequences are SGDLS and YYNGEE. Written as DNA, the CDR3 is TGTGCCAGCAGCGTGGAGGGTGTCACCGGGGAGCTGTTTTTT. It yields the protein CASSVEGVTGELFF.

The rearrangement links TRBV30 to TRBJ2-7; D remains ambiguous. Germline lookup yields CDR1 GTSNPN and CDR2 SVGIG (reference sequence). V was cut by 4 bases and J by 5 bases, with 12 bases left in between. The CDR3 contains 12 residues. CDR3 in DNA: TGTGCCTGGACCACCGGAGTGAACGAGCAGTACTTC. Encoded protein: CAWTTGVNEQYF.

The V call is TRBV2, the J call TRBJ2-7; 10 nucleotides agree with TRBD1. The CDR3 has 14 amino acids. V was pared by 7 bases and J by 0 bases, with 3 bases of the junction left unmatched. Per the germline V gene, CDR1 is SNHLY and CDR2 is FYNNEI. The CDR3 loop reads CASTRTGGSYEQYF. For the CDR3, the DNA is TGTGCCAGCACGAGGACAGGGGGCTCCTACGAGCAGTACTTC.

The gene calls are TRBV6-1 and TRBJ2-3; 9 nucleotides line up with TRBD1. The CDR3 is 13 residues long. Germline V gene sequence: CDR1 MNHNS, CDR2 SASEGT. J gave up 3 bases and V 6 bases, and 1 base lay outside the gene matches. Here the CDR3 reads CASRGTGTDTQYF. The CDR3 DNA sequence: TGTGCCAGCAGGGGGACAGGGACAGATACGCAGTATTTT.

The J gene is TRBJ2-5, the V gene TRBV19, with 9 bases matching TRBD1. The CDR3 runs 15 residues. CDR1 and CDR2 (germline): LNHDA, SQIVND (reference sequence). Trimming cost V 6 bases and J 3 bases; bases outside gene matches: 8. CDR3 bases: TGTGCCAGTAGGCCGACCGGGACAGGGAAAGAGACCCAGTACTTC. It specifies CASRPTGTGKETQYF.

The rearrangement joins TRBV27 to TRBJ1-1; D gene ambiguous. The CDR3 extends over 13 amino acids. CDR1 and CDR2 (germline): MNHEY, SMNVEV (reference sequence). V was pared by 2 bases and J by 1 base, with 5 bases between. CDR3 nucleotide sequence: TGTGCCAGCAGTTTACGGGAGAACACTGAAGCTTTCTTT. This gives the protein CASSLRENTEAFF.